This T cell receptor (beta chain) was recorded in a study of T-cell reconstitution after alpha-beta-depleted transplantation in children. This clonotype was detected ten times or more. The library targeted TCRbeta and was prepared with unique molecular identifiers. MiXCR, run by TCRdb on the PCR reads, gives a single entry per CDR3 protein. The sample has roughly 400,000 distinct CDR3 sequences, over 40% seen once. Germline V lookup: CDR1 MNHNS, CDR2 SASEGT. The CDR3 length is 15 residues. The ends were cut back, 1 base at V and 7 bases at J, with 14 bases in the middle. The sequence was obtained from a girl aged 2-10 years with aplastic anemia, due to receive a stem cell transplant. The rearrangement links TRBV6-1 to TRBJ1-5; maybe TRBD1 (6 bases). Sample: PBMCs, taken before TCRalphabeta/CD19-depleted stem cell transplant. In nucleotides, the CDR3 is TGTGCCAGCAGTGAAGGTGGGGGGGCGAGGCAGCCCCAGCATTTT. It specifies CASSEGGGARQPQHF.